These 16 T cell receptor beta chains were sequenced from one sample in a study of human thymus T cells. Corrective heart surgery yielded the resections from which the thymus tissue came. TCRdb's table, derived via immunoSEQ multiplex PCR, lists solely in-frame clones and lacks some. The sample lists about 78,000 clones, approximately 97% seen once, with under 0.035% in the top ten. Sample: thymus tissue. The receptors come from a boy under two years old with a congenital heart defect but otherwise immunologically healthy.

The chain links TRBV18 to TRBJ1-2; D unresolved. V was cut by 6 bases and J by 1 base, with 15 bases left in between. The germline V gene has CDR1 KGHSH and CDR2 LQKENI. The CDR3 spans 15 residues. The CDR3 reads CASSPRSGFNYGYTF. In nucleotides, the CDR3 is TGTGCCAGCTCCCCAAGGTCGGGATTTAACTATGGCTACACCTTC.

The chain employs TRBV28 and TRBJ2-1, with D perhaps TRBD1 (6 bases). Trimming stripped 6 bases from V and 2 bases from J, with 11 bases between. The germline CDR1 and CDR2 sequences are MDHEN and SYDVKM. This CDR3 is 14 amino acids long. CDR3 sequence (DNA): TGTGCCAGCAGCACAGGGTCACCCTACAATGAGCAGTTCTTC. Its translation is CASSTGSPYNEQFF.

The V gene is TRBV7-2, the J gene TRBJ2-1; 7 bases are shared with TRBD2. This CDR3 is built from 16 residues. Germline V gives CDR1 SGHTA, CDR2 FQGNSA. V trimming: 4 bases; J trimming: 0 bases; junction bases outside the gene matches: 6. The CDR3 region has the DNA TGTGCCAGCAGCTCCTGCCTAGCGGCCTCCTACAATGAGCAGTTCTTC. This gives the protein CASSSCLAASYNEQFF.

The chain is built from TRBV4-2 and TRBJ2-2, with D perhaps matching TRBD1 (6 bases). The V gene lost 1 base and the J gene lost 4 bases, with 19 bases spanning the gap. CDR3 length: 18 amino acids. Germline loops: CDR1 LGHNA, CDR2 YNFKEQ. The CDR3 loop is CASSQGGTKPPLTGELFF. Here the CDR3 DNA reads TGTGCCAGCAGCCAAGGGGGGACAAAGCCCCCCCTCACCGGGGAGCTGTTTTTT.

V and J are TRBV7-9 and TRBJ1-1; 12 nucleotides match TRBD1. V lost 0 bases, J lost 1 base, and 3 bases stayed unmatched. Per the germline V gene, CDR1 is SEHNR and CDR2 is FQNEAQ (reference sequence). The CDR3 runs 17 residues. The CDR3 loop is CASSLAGTGGPNTEAFF. CDR3 DNA sequence: TGTGCCAGCAGCTTAGCGGGGACAGGGGGCCCGAACACTGAAGCTTTCTTT.

The chain carries TRBV7-2 and TRBJ1-2; no definite D call. Germline CDR1 and CDR2: SGHTA and FQGNSA. Trimming removed 6 bases at V and 6 bases at J, with 14 bases between. The CDR3 is 13 amino acids. In nucleotides, the CDR3 is TGTGCCAGCAGAAATGGGGATGGAGATGGCTACACCTTC. It encodes CASRNGDGDGYTF.

This chain uses TRBV5-4 with TRBJ2-3, with 11 nucleotides matching TRBD2. The CDR3 spans 18 residues. Trimming cost V 1 base and J 0 bases; bases outside gene matches: 7. Germline values: CDR1 SGHNT, CDR2 YYREEE (reference sequence). CDR3 sequence: CASSLYRSGGASTDTQYF. Here the CDR3 DNA reads TGTGCCAGCAGCTTGTACCGTAGCGGGGGGGCAAGCACAGATACGCAGTATTTT.

This chain uses TRBV5-4 with TRBJ1-2; D gene unclear. The CDR3 has 13 amino acids. Trimming removed 4 bases from V and 5 bases from J, with 12 bases in between. The germline gives CDR1 SGHNT, CDR2 YYREEE (reference sequence). CDR3: CASSSGWFYGYTF. In DNA, the CDR3 is TGTGCCAGCAGCAGTGGATGGTTTTATGGCTACACCTTC.

This chain links TRBV4-2 with TRBJ1-2; a weak D match, TRBD1 (6 bases). This CDR3 contains 17 residues. V was clipped by 1 base and J by 3 bases, with 18 bases between them. CDR1 LGHNA and CDR2 YNFKEQ come from the germline V gene. The CDR3 sequence is CASSQANRAEAYYGYTF. CDR3 DNA sequence: TGTGCCAGCAGCCAAGCGAACAGGGCCGAGGCTTACTATGGCTACACCTTC.

The chain has TRBV5-4 and TRBJ2-2, with 7 bases aligning to TRBD2. CDR1 is SGHNT, CDR2 YYREEE, per germline (reference sequence). J lost 4 bases, V lost 4 bases, and 13 bases had no gene match. CDR3 size: 17 residues. The CDR3 DNA follows: TGTGCCAGCAGCGATACCTTCGAGCGGGAACGCACCGGGGAGCTGTTTTTT. It yields the protein CASSDTFERERTGELFF.

CDR3 DNA: TGTGCCAGCAGTGAAAGATGGGGTGACATTCAGTACTTC. This translates into CASSERWGDIQYF. The rearrangement links TRBV6-1 to TRBJ2-4; D remains unclear. The CDR3 runs to 13 residues. V shed 2 bases and J shed 8 bases, with 10 bases lying between them. Looked up from germline, CDR1 is MNHNS and CDR2 is SASEGT.

The DNA for the CDR3 is TGTGCCAGCAGTTTATACCTCCGGGACAGATACTACGAGCAGTACTTC. The encoded protein is CASSLYLRDRYYEQYF. The chain has TRBV28 and TRBJ2-7; 7 nucleotides align to TRBD1. In germline, CDR1 is MDHEN, CDR2 SYDVKM. The junction had 9 bases not matched to a gene; V was cut back by 1 base and J by 3 bases. The CDR3 covers 16 residues.

The chain recombines TRBV12-2 with TRBJ2-7; the D call in the table, TRBD2, was not verified against the DNA. TRBV12-2 is deemed a pseudogene. This CDR3 is built from 19 residues. The CDR3 region has the DNA TGTGCAAGTCGACAGTACTCGGGACTAGCGGGTAACGACCCCTACGAGCAGTACTTC. It encodes CASRQYSGLAGNDPYEQYF.

V usage is TRBV4-1 and J usage is TRBJ1-2, with 11 nucleotides matching TRBD1. The CDR3 sequence is 18 residues long. CDR1 MGHRA and CDR2 YSYEKL come from the germline V gene. The junction had 13 bases not matched to a gene; V was cut back by 5 bases and J by 2 bases. Written as DNA, the CDR3 is TGCGCCAGCAGCTCAAGAACCGGGACAGGGGGAGAGAACTATGGCTACACCTTC. This sequence encodes CASSSRTGTGGENYGYTF.

The CDR3 reads CASSAGLAGGPRTDTQYF. The CDR3, as DNA: TGTGCCAGCAGCGCTGGACTAGCGGGGGGGCCCAGGACAGATACGCAGTATTTT. The chain carries TRBV5-4 and TRBJ2-3; 15 bases fit TRBD2. The J segment lost 3 bases and the V segment lost 4 bases, leaving 9 bases of the junction unmatched. This CDR3 contains 18 residues. Germline V gene sequence: CDR1 SGHNT, CDR2 YYREEE (reference sequence).

V usage is TRBV18 and J usage is TRBJ2-7; 8 positions agree with TRBD1. CDR1 is KGHSH, CDR2 LQKENI, per germline. The CDR3 covers 16 residues. J gave up 9 bases and V 0 bases, and 13 bases lay outside the gene matches. The CDR3 DNA reads TGTGCCAGCTCACCACCTTTCGGCAGGGGGCATTTCGCGCAGTACTTC. This sequence encodes CASSPPFGRGHFAQYF. The variable domain in full, with the rest retrieved from reference TRBV18 and TRBJ2-7, is NAGVMQNPRHLVRRRGQEARLRCSPMKGHSHVYWYRQLPEEGLKFMVYLQKENIIDESGMPKERFSAEFPKEGPSILRIQQVVRGDSAAYFCASSPPFGRGHFAQYFGPGTRLTVT.